Each of the 11 T cell receptor beta chains below was sequenced from the same sample in a study of monozygotic twins with cystic fibrosis. Sequenced by immunoSEQ multiplex PCR; TCRdb stores in-frame clones only, minus some. Altogether around 33,000 clones are present, over 75% being singletons, with the ten largest covering around 1.5%. Sequencing input: blood. The origin of the receptors is a girl aged 2-10 years with cystic fibrosis.

This chain uses TRBV14 with TRBJ2-2; the match to TRBD1 covers 7 bases. CDR1 is SGHDN and CDR2 is FVKESK in the germline V gene. The CDR3 covers 15 residues. J was trimmed by 1 base and V by 1 base; bases with no gene match: 0. The CDR3 DNA follows: TGTGCCAGCAGCCAAGGGACAGGGAACACCGGGGAGCTGTTTTTT. It yields the protein CASSQGTGNTGELFF. Based on the CDR3 plus reference TRBV14 and TRBJ2-2, the full variable domain is EAGVTQFPSHSVIEKGQTVTLRCDPISGHDNLYWYRRVMGKEIKFLLHFVKESKQDESGMPNNRFLAERTGGTYSTLKVQPAELEDSGVYFCASSQGTGNTGELFFGEGSRLTVL.

This rearrangement joins TRBV5-4 to TRBJ1-3; 7 bases match TRBD1. Germline values: CDR1 SGHNT, CDR2 YYREEE (reference sequence). The CDR3 totals 15 residues. The junction had 12 bases not matched to a gene; V was cut back by 4 bases and J by 8 bases. This CDR3 reads CASSPGGRGVDTIYF. CDR3 in DNA: TGTGCCAGCAGCCCAGGGGGGCGCGGTGTGGACACCATATATTTT.

This clone has just one count. This chain connects TRBV7-9 to TRBJ1-1; D call uncertain. The V and J ends lost 3 bases and 10 bases respectively, with 12 bases between them. The CDR3 is made up of 12 amino acids. CDR1 SEHNR and CDR2 FQNEAQ come from the germline V gene (reference sequence). CDR3 region: CASSFTREGAFF. DNA for the CDR3: TGTGCCAGCAGCTTCACCCGGGAGGGAGCTTTCTTT.

The J gene is TRBJ2-7, the V gene TRBV9, with 10 bases fitting TRBD1. In germline, CDR1 is SGDLS, CDR2 YYNGEE. This CDR3 is built from 16 residues. Trimming took 0 bases from V and 2 from J; bases not matched to a gene: 5. Here the CDR3 DNA reads TGTGCCAGCAGCGTAGGACTGACAGGGGGCGCCTACGAGCAGTACTTC. This translates into CASSVGLTGGAYEQYF.

The gene calls are TRBV6-6 and TRBJ2-7; D is possibly TRBD2 (5 bases). CDR1 is MNHNY and CDR2 is SVGAGI in the germline V gene (reference sequence). V shed 7 bases and J shed 5 bases, with 24 bases lying between them. The CDR3 length is 16 residues. CDR3 amino acids: CASTYSPSGIGHEQYF. Here the CDR3 DNA reads TGTGCCAGCACATACTCCCCTTCGGGGATCGGCCACGAGCAGTACTTC.

The chain employs TRBV10-1 and TRBJ2-2; tentative D call: TRBD2 (5 bases). The V end lost 8 bases, the J end lost 5 bases, and 12 bases lay between the germline ends. The CDR3 contains 13 residues. The germline gives CDR1 WNHNN, CDR2 SYGVQD (reference sequence). For the CDR3, the DNA is TGCGCCAGCCGAGGAGGAGATACCGGGGAGCTGTTTTTT. Residues: CASRGGDTGELFF.

This clone was detected a few times. V is TRBV18 and J is TRBJ1-4, with 9 bases aligning to TRBD1. The V segment lost 0 bases and the J segment 15 bases; nucleotides outside the gene matches: 8. The CDR3 covers 14 residues. Germline V gene sequence: CDR1 KGHSH, CDR2 LQKENI. The DNA of the CDR3 is TGTGCCAGCTCACCACCTGAGACAGGGGGGGACTTGTTTTTT. Translating gives CASSPPETGGDLFF.

The sample holds one count of this clone. V is TRBV10-1 and J is TRBJ2-3; TRBD2 might be the D (6 bases). The CDR3 is made up of 15 amino acids. Germline CDR1 is WNHNN and CDR2 is SYGVQD (reference sequence). V shed 9 bases and J shed 0 bases, with 16 bases lying between them. In DNA, the CDR3 is TGCGCCAGTAGGAAGGGGAGGACTAGCACAGATACGCAGTATTTT. Protein sequence: CASRKGRTSTDTQYF.

A single count supports this clone. This chain joins TRBV9 and TRBJ2-3; D tentatively reads TRBD1 or TRBD2 (5 bases each). The ends were cut back, 4 bases at V and 5 bases at J, with 14 bases in the middle. The CDR3 totals 14 residues. CDR1 is SGDLS, CDR2 YYNGEE, per germline. In DNA form, the CDR3 reads TGTGCCAGCAGCCCTCTCCCGGGGCTAGATACGCAGTATTTT. Protein: CASSPLPGLDTQYF.

V gene TRBV7-8 combines with J gene TRBJ1-1; D is undetermined. The germline V and J ends were trimmed by 1 base and 1 base, with 7 bases remaining between them. The germline gives CDR1 SGHVS, CDR2 FQNEAQ. The CDR3 is made up of 14 amino acids. CDR3 in DNA: TGTGCCAGCAGCTTAGGACTCACGAACACTGAAGCTTTCTTT. It codes for CASSLGLTNTEAFF.

This sequence joins TRBV29-1 and TRBJ2-7; 12 bases are shared with TRBD2. V shed 1 base and J 3 bases; nucleotides not matched to a gene: 4. CDR3 size: 15 residues. Germline V gene data show CDR1 as SQVTM and CDR2 as ANQGSEA. The CDR3 here is CSVEVPSGGVYEQYF. For the CDR3, the DNA is TGCAGCGTTGAAGTTCCTAGCGGGGGGGTCTACGAGCAGTACTTC.